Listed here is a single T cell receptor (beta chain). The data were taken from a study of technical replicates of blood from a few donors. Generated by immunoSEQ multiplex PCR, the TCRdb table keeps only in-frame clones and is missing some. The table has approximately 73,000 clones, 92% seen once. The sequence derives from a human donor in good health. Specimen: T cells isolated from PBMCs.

The CDR3 reads CASSWVAGSYEQYF. The DNA of the CDR3 is TGTGCCAGTAGCTGGGTAGCGGGATCCTACGAGCAGTACTTC. The gene calls are TRBV19 and TRBJ2-7; 8 bases fit TRBD2. This CDR3 region has 14 residues. Looked up from germline, CDR1 is LNHDA and CDR2 is SQIVND (reference sequence). V dropped 6 bases and J dropped 1; count of bases not matched to a gene: 5.